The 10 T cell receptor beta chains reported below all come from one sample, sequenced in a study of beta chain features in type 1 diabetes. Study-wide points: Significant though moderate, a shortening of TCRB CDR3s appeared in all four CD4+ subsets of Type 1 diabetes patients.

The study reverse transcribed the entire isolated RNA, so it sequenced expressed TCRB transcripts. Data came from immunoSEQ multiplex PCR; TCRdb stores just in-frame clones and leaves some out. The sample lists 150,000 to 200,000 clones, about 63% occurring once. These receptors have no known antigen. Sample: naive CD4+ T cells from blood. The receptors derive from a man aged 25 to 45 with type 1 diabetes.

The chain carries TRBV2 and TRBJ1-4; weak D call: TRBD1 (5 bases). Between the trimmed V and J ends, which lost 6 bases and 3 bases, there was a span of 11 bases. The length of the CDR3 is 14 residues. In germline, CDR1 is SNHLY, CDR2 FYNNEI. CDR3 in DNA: TGTGCCAGCAGCGCGACAGAGGCTAATGAAAAACTGTTTTTT. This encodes CASSATEANEKLFF.

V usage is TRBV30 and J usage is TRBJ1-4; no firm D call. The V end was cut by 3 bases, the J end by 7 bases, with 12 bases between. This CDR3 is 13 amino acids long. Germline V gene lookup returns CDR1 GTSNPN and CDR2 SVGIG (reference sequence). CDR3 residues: CAWRDRLVEKLFF. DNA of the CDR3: TGTGCCTGGAGGGATCGTTTGGTTGAAAAACTGTTTTTT.

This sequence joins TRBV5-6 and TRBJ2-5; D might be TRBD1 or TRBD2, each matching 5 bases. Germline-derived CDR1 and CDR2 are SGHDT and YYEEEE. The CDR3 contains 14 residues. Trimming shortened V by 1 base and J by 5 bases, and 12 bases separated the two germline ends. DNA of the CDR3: TGTGCCAGCAGCTTGACCGGGACCGGGGAGACCCAGTACTTC. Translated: CASSLTGTGETQYF.

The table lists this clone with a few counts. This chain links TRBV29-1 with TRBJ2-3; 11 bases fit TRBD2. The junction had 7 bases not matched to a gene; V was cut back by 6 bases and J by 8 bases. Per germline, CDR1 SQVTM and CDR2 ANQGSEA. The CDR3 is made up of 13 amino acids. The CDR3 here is CSVRAGTSGTQYF. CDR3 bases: TGCAGCGTCCGGGCCGGGACTAGCGGTACGCAGTATTTT.

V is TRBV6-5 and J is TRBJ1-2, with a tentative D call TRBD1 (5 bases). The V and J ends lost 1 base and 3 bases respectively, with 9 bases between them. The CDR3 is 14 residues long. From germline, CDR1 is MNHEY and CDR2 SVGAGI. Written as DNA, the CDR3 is TGTGCCAGCAGTTACTACGGACAAGACTATGGCTACACCTTC. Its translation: CASSYYGQDYGYTF.

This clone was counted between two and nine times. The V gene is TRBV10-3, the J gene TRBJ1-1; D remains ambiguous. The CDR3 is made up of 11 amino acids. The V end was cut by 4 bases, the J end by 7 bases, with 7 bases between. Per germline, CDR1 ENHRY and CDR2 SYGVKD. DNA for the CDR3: TGTGCCATCAGTGCGGCAGGTGAAGCTTTCTTT. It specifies CAISAAGEAFF.

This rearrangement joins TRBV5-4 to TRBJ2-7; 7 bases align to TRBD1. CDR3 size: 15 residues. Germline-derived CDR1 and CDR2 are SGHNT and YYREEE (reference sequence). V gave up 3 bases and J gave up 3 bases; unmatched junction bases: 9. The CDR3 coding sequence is TGTGCCAGCAGCTCCTCCGGGACAGTTATCTACGAGCAGTACTTC. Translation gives CASSSSGTVIYEQYF.

CDR3 sequence reads: CASSSAQGKEQYF. The CDR3 DNA follows: TGTGCCAGCAGTTCCGCACAGGGGAAGGAGCAGTACTTC. V gene TRBV6-5 combines with J gene TRBJ2-7; 7 bases map to TRBD1. V shed 4 bases and J 7 bases; nucleotides not matched to a gene: 7. The CDR3 contains 13 residues. The V gene's germline CDR1 is MNHEY and CDR2 SVGAGI.

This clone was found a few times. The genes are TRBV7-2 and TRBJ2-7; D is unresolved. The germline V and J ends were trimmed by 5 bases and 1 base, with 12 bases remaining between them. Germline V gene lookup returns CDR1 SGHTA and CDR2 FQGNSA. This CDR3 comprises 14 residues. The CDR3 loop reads CASSKASESYEQYF. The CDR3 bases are TGTGCCAGCAGCAAAGCCTCGGAATCCTACGAGCAGTACTTC.

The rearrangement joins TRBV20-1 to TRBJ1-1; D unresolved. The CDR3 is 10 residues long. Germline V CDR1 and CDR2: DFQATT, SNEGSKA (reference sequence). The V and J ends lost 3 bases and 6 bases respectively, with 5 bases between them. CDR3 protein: CSARKAEAFF. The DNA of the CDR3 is TGCAGTGCTAGGAAGGCTGAAGCTTTCTTT.